This T cell receptor beta chain is drawn from a study of CD8+CD57+ T cells in acquired aplastic anemia. Study overall: Sorted CD4+ and CD8+ cells yielded around 3.3 ug of DNA on average.

Patients chosen for sequencing had CD8+CD57+ cells that had expanded, as shown by flow cytometry. Each patient gave a blood sample that was collected before any therapy had been received. CDR3 and TCR beta VDJ profiling relied on genomic DNA as the template. TCRdb used MiXCR to reprocess the reads, holding one entry per CDR3 protein. The profile covers 180,000 or so distinct CDR3 sequences, with around 48% appearing a single time and 1.8% taken by the ten largest. The V end was cut by 4 bases, the J end by 2 bases, with 15 bases between. Germline V gene sequence: CDR1 KGHDR, CDR2 SFDVKD. This CDR3 is built from 16 residues. Regarding the study as a whole: Patients versus controls showed no significant CD8+ Simpson's diversity difference. Patients shared 25 to 35 CD8+ CDR3 sequences with controls.

As for this clonotype: What it recognizes is unknown.

The TCR sequence derives from a human donor with aplastic anemia. The V call is TRBV24-1, the J call TRBJ2-3, with D perhaps TRBD1 (6 bases). The source material was sorted CD4+, CD8+, or CD8+CD57+ T cells (not recorded which) from PBMCs. The CDR3 spells CATSDLAGTNTDTQYF. DNA of the CDR3: TGTGCCACCAGTGACCTTGCCGGGACAAACACAGATACGCAGTATTTT.